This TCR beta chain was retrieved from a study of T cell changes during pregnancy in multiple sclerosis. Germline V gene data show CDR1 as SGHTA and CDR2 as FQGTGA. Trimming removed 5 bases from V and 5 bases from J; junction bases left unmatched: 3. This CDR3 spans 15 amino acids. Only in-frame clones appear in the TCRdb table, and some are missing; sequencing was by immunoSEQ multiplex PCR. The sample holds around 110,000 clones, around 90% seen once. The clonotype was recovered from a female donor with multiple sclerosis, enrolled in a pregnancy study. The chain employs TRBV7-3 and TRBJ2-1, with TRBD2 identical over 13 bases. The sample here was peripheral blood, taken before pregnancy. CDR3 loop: CASSPLAGGDNEQFF. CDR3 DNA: TGTGCCAGCAGCCCACTAGCGGGGGGGGACAATGAGCAGTTCTTC.